The rows below give T cell receptor beta chains drawn from one sample of a study of cytomegalovirus exposure and HLA in healthy donors. This table comes from immunoSEQ multiplex PCR, and its TCRdb copy is limited to in-frame clones, with some not included. The sample includes 150,000 to 200,000 clones, more than 85% of them seen just once. Sequencing used PBMCs. Every receptor here comes from a girl in the first two years of life in good health and CMV-seronegative. CDR3s include the opening cysteine and the closing phenylalanine or tryptophan. The order of the fields is J gene, D gene, V gene, clone size, CDR3 protein, CDR3 DNA. D genes are given only for firm matches. Not all rows give a size; the values are once, few, many and, for expanded clones, a class.

TRBJ2-3 TRBD1 TRBV15 . CATSRATGRYTDTQYF TGTGCCACCAGCAGAGCGACAGGGCGGTACACAGATACGCAGTATTTT
TRBJ1-3 TRBD1 TRBV30 . CAWRVTGLRNTIYF TGTGCCTGGAGAGTGACAGGGTTAAGAAACACCATATATTTT
TRBJ2-7 . TRBV27 . CASSFQAEKENEQYF TGTGCCAGCAGTTTTCAAGCGGAGAAGGAGAACGAGCAGTACTTC
TRBJ1-5 . TRBV30 . CAWSVLEDQPQHF TGTGCCTGGAGTGTACTAGAGGATCAGCCCCAGCATTTT
TRBJ1-5 . TRBV19 once CASRSNFLTDQPQHF TGTGCCAGTAGAAGTAACTTCTTGACAGATCAGCCCCAGCATTTT
TRBJ2-1 TRBD1 TRBV5-1 . CASRGQTYNEQFF TGCGCCAGCAGGGGACAGACCTACAATGAGCAGTTCTTC
TRBJ2-5 . TRBV2 . CASRQQGGDQETQYF TGTGCCAGCAGACAACAGGGGGGGGATCAGGAGACCCAGTACTTC
TRBJ1-5 TRBD1 TRBV6-5 . CASSYTGGSQPQHF TGTGCCAGCAGCTATACAGGGGGCAGTCAGCCCCAGCATTTT
TRBJ2-5 . TRBV19 . CASKPSTGRETQYF TGTGCCAGTAAACCTTCCACCGGTCGGGAGACCCAGTACTTC
TRBJ1-4 TRBD1 TRBV11-2 . CASSLDGTGNEKLFF TGTGCCAGCAGCTTAGATGGGACAGGGAATGAAAAACTGTTTTTT
TRBJ2-7 . TRBV6-6 . CASSPSRTSYEQYF TGTGCCAGCAGTCCTTCTAGGACATCATACGAGCAGTACTTC
TRBJ2-1 TRBD2 TRBV19 . CASSILLAGSNEQFF TGTGCCAGTAGTATATTACTAGCGGGGTCCAATGAGCAGTTCTTC
TRBJ1-2 TRBD1 TRBV18 . CASSPLQDRGPYGYTF TGTGCCAGCTCACCACTTCAGGACAGGGGGCCCTATGGCTACACCTTC
TRBJ2-1 TRBD2 TRBV19 . CASKLAGDRFYNEQFF TGTGCCAGTAAATTGGCGGGAGATCGGTTTTACAATGAGCAGTTCTTC
TRBJ2-4 . TRBV5-6 . CASSFQRNIQYF TGTGCCAGCAGCTTCCAACGGAACATTCAGTACTTC
TRBJ2-5 . TRBV6-7 . CASSYSWRASDYQETQYF TGTGCCAGCAGTTACTCGTGGCGGGCTAGCGATTACCAAGAGACCCAGTACTTC
TRBJ2-1 . TRBV7-9 . CASSLGRGGTYNEQFF TGTGCCAGCAGCTTAGGGCGTGGGGGCACCTACAATGAGCAGTTCTTC
TRBJ1-6 . TRBV5-6 once CASSLRGIDSPLHF TGTGCCAGCAGCTTGAGGGGGATTGATTCACCCCTCCACTTT
TRBJ2-2 TRBD2 TRBV5-1 . CASSLERGNTGELFF TGCGCCAGCAGCCTTGAGCGGGGGAACACCGGGGAGCTGTTTTTT
TRBJ2-2 . TRBV4-2 . CASSSEGQRANTGELFF TGTGCCAGCAGCTCTGAAGGACAACGTGCGAACACCGGGGAGCTGTTTTTT
TRBJ2-7 . TRBV6-1 once CASSSLGRYEQYF TGTGCCAGCAGCTCCTTGGGCCGCTACGAGCAGTACTTC
TRBJ2-3 . TRBV6-1 once CASSELALSTDTQYF TGTGCCAGCAGTGAATTAGCATTGAGCACAGATACGCAGTATTTT
TRBJ2-2 . TRBV7-8 . CASRIQGELFF TGTGCCAGCAGGATACAGGGAGAGCTGTTTTTT
TRBJ2-1 TRBD2 TRBV7-3 once CASSSGTSVNEQFF TGTGCCAGCAGCTCAGGGACTAGCGTCAATGAGCAGTTCTTC
TRBJ1-6 TRBD1 TRBV23-1 . CASSQDRGTGGGSLNSPLHF TGCGCCAGCAGTCAAGATCGCGGGACAGGAGGCGGATCGCTTAATTCACCCCTCCACTTT
TRBJ1-1 . TRBV30 . CAWSEQENTEAFF TGTGCCTGGAGTGAACAGGAGAACACTGAAGCTTTCTTT
TRBJ2-7 TRBD2 TRBV6-5 . CASSYSSSGPYEQYF TGTGCCAGCAGTTACTCGTCTAGCGGACCCTACGAGCAGTACTTC
TRBJ1-3 . TRBV30 once CAWSAAGNTIYF TGTGCCTGGAGTGCAGCTGGAAACACCATATATTTT
TRBJ2-7 TRBD1 TRBV30 . CAWSLGDRIPYEQYF TGTGCCTGGAGTTTAGGGGACAGAATCCCTTACGAGCAGTACTTC
TRBJ2-7 TRBD1 TRBV5-1 . CASSLAVGQGSKQYF TGCGCCAGCAGCTTGGCCGTAGGACAGGGTTCCAAGCAGTACTTC
TRBJ2-1 . TRBV1 once CTSSRPQTSDEQFF TGCACCAGCAGCCGCCCACAAACTAGCGATGAGCAGTTCTTC
TRBJ1-2 . TRBV5-1 . CASSLMDSYGYTF TGCGCCAGCAGCTTGATGGACAGCTATGGCTACACCTTC
TRBJ1-2 . TRBV19 . CASSIAGGYTF TGTGCCAGTAGTATCGCGGGTGGCTACACCTTC
TRBJ2-5 . TRBV7-6 few CASSLRGFSETQYF TGTGCCAGCAGCTTACGGGGGTTCTCGGAGACCCAGTACTTC
TRBJ2-2 TRBD2 TRBV7-9 few CASSSPIFSGRANTGELFF TGTGCCAGCAGCTCCCCGATTTTTAGCGGGAGGGCGAACACCGGGGAGCTGTTTTTT
TRBJ2-2 TRBD1 TRBV30 . CLGQGATGELFF TGTTTGGGACAGGGGGCGACCGGGGAGCTGTTTTTT
TRBJ1-4 . TRBV7-9 few CSSSLGQRNEKLFF TGTTCCAGCAGCTTAGGACAAAGAAATGAAAAACTGTTTTTT
TRBJ2-6 . TRBV9 . CASSVVSGARTDSGANVLTF TGTGCCAGCAGCGTAGTTTCAGGGGCGCGAACCGACTCTGGGGCCAACGTCCTGACTTTC
TRBJ2-1 TRBD2 TRBV6-1 . CASSTGLGGNEQFF TGTGCCAGCAGTACGGGACTAGGTGGCAATGAGCAGTTCTTC
TRBJ2-7 TRBD1 TRBV5-1 . CASSLGDRASREQYF TGCGCCAGCAGCTTGGGGGACAGGGCCTCTCGCGAGCAGTACTTC
TRBJ2-2 TRBD1 TRBV7-9 . CASSLPKDRANTGELFF TGTGCCAGCAGCTTACCTAAAGACAGGGCGAACACCGGGGAGCTGTTTTTT
TRBJ2-5 TRBD2 TRBV4-3 . CASSQDRASGRWRETQYF TGCGCCAGCAGCCAAGATCGGGCTAGCGGGAGATGGAGAGAGACCCAGTACTTC
TRBJ2-1 TRBD2 TRBV27 once CASSLSGTSGKHEQFF TGTGCCAGCAGTCTGTCCGGGACTAGCGGGAAACATGAGCAGTTCTTC
TRBJ1-2 TRBD1 TRBV5-1 once CASSYRVQGNYGYTF TGCGCCAGCAGCTATCGCGTACAGGGGAACTATGGCTACACCTTC
TRBJ2-1 TRBD1 TRBV7-3 . CASSPATGAEQFF TGTGCCAGCAGCCCGGCAACAGGGGCGGAACAGTTCTTC
TRBJ2-7 TRBD2 TRBV4-1 . CASSQTSGGAYEQYF TGCGCCAGCAGCCAGACTAGCGGGGGGGCCTACGAGCAGTACTTC
TRBJ2-7 . TRBV9 . CASSPRQAGVYEQYF TGTGCCAGCAGCCCTCGACAGGCGGGGGTCTACGAGCAGTACTTC
TRBJ2-7 TRBD1 TRBV27 . CASSFGFGKGANEQYF TGTGCCAGCAGTTTTGGGTTCGGTAAGGGGGCCAACGAGCAGTACTTC
TRBJ1-2 . TRBV27 . CASRLTGAYGYTF TGTGCCAGCAGGTTGACAGGAGCTTATGGCTACACCTTC